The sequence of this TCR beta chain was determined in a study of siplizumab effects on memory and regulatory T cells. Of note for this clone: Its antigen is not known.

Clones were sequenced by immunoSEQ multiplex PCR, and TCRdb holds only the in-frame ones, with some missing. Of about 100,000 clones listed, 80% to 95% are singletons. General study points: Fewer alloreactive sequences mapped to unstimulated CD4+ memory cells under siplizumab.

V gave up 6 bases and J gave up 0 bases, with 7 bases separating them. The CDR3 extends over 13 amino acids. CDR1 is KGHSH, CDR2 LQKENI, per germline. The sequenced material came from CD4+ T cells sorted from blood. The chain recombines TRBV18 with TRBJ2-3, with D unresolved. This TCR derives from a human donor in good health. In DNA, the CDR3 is TGTGCCAGCTCGGGAAAAAGCACAGATACGCAGTATTTT. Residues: CASSGKSTDTQYF.